Following are 32 T cell receptor beta chains from one sample sequenced in a study of prognosis after radiotherapy for stage I lung cancer (dated by TCRdb to about 2021). Data came from an Illumina HiSeq 3000. Two rounds of multiplex PCR were used to amplify the TCR beta CDR3 region from genomic DNA. The first PCR round used primers specific to each TRBV and TRBJ gene, with sequences filed in Chinese patent CN105087789A. TCRdb cleaned the public reads at Q25 with fastp, built clones with MiXCR and kept in-frame beta chains. Rows with a matching CDR3 protein are joined into one entry that keeps the most common DNA and genes. The sample data list tens of thousands of distinct CDR3 sequences, and under 45% of these were observed just once. The ten largest account for 9.2% of the sample. The sample consisted of PBMCs, taken before or after stereotactic body radiation therapy (not recorded which). All receptors come from a donor older than 45 with non-small cell lung cancer.

Many counts were recorded for this clonotype. The chain is built from TRBV7-2 and TRBJ2-3; 10 positions match TRBD2. After removal of 3 bases from V and 3 bases from J, the junction contained 9 bases not matched to a gene. From germline, CDR1 is SGHTA and CDR2 FQGNSA. This CDR3 has 17 residues. The CDR3 DNA sequence: TGTGCCAGCAGCTTGACCCAGCGGGAGGGCCTTACAGATACGCAGTATTTT. Translation gives CASSLTQREGLTDTQYF.

This clonotype was picked up one time. The junction differs from germline at one of its ends, possibly a read error. J is TRBJ2-1 and V is TRBV6-1, with 13 bases that match TRBD2. In germline, CDR1 is MNHNS, CDR2 SASEGT. This CDR3 is built from 16 residues. The CDR3 loop reads CAGRRTGTSGIDEQFF. The CDR3, as DNA: TGTGCCGGCAGGCGCACCGGGACTAGCGGGATCGACGAGCAGTTCTTC.

This clonotype has at least ten counts. A junction boundary mismatches the germline segment, possibly from a read error. The chain carries TRBV7-7 and TRBJ2-3; 7 bases agree with TRBD2. Germline loops: CDR1 SSHAT, CDR2 FNYEAQ (reference sequence). CDR3 size: 13 residues. The CDR3 region is CASSPAGTDTQYF. Here the CDR3 DNA reads TGTGCTAGCAGCCCAGCGGGAACAGATACGCAGTATTTT. Based on the CDR3 plus reference TRBV7-7 and TRBJ2-3, the full variable domain is GAGVSQSPRYKVTKRGQDVTLRCDPISSHATLYWYQQALGQGPEFLTYFNYEAQPDKSGLPSDRFSAERPEGSISTLTIQRTEQRDSAMYRCASSPAGTDTQYFGPGTRLTVL.

The table lists this clonotype with many counts. The chain employs TRBV5-6 and TRBJ2-7; 10 nucleotides line up with TRBD1. J gave up 2 bases and V 2 bases, and 4 bases lay outside the gene matches. The CDR3 covers 15 residues. Germline V CDR1 and CDR2: SGHDT, YYEEEE. CDR3 nucleotides: TGTGCCAGCAGCTTAGGGACAGGGGTAACCTACGAGCAGTACTTC. Amino acid sequence: CASSLGTGVTYEQYF.

On this clonotype itself: The CDR3 end shows no conserved phenylalanine or tryptophan, and so a read error is likely. The genes are TRBV5-6 and TRBJ2-1; 8 bases agree with TRBD1. Germline V lookup: CDR1 SGHDT, CDR2 YYEEEE. The CDR3 runs 14 residues. With 5 bases clipped from V and 4 bases from J, the junction kept 5 bases outside the gene matches. In DNA form, the CDR3 reads TGTGCCAGCAGTTCGACAGGGGATTACAATGAGCAGTTCCTC. As protein: CASSSTGDYNEQFL.

In its sample, this clonotype was seen many times. CDR3 sequence: CASRLSVLVRVDSPLHF. Here the CDR3 DNA reads TGTGCCAGCAGGCTTAGCGTCCTGGTCAGGGTGGATTCACCCCTCCACTTT. J is TRBJ1-6 and V is TRBV7-8; D is perhaps TRBD1 (5 bases). The CDR3 length is 17 residues. Trimming removed 6 bases from V and 8 bases from J, with 23 bases in between. Per the germline V gene, CDR1 is SGHVS and CDR2 is FQNEAQ.

This clonotype was seen at least ten times. This chain uses TRBV20-1 with TRBJ1-1; 11 bases fit TRBD1. This CDR3 has 12 amino acids. V shed 5 bases and J 10 bases; nucleotides not matched to a gene: 6. In germline, CDR1 is DFQATT, CDR2 SNEGSKA (reference sequence). In DNA, the CDR3 is TGCAGTGCTCGGGGGGACAGGGGGACAGCTTTCTTT. It is translated as CSARGDRGTAFF.

Worth noting for this clonotype: Given a much more abundant clone one base away, this may be a read error. The CDR3 region has the DNA TGTGCCAGCAGTTTCCGGGACAGGGGCCTCCAAGGGACCCAGTACTTC. Its protein is CASSFRDRGLQGTQYF. The chain carries TRBV6-2 or TRBV6-3 and TRBJ2-5, with TRBD1 matching 10 bases. Germline CDR1 reads MNHEY; CDR2 reads SVGEGT. The CDR3 totals 16 residues.

Concerning this clonotype: This may be a read error, as it is one base from a much larger clone. The V gene is TRBV10-3, the J gene TRBJ2-1; TRBD2 agrees at 10 bases. With 10 bases clipped from V and 1 base from J, the junction kept 19 bases outside the gene matches. Germline lookup yields CDR1 ENHRY and CDR2 SYGVKD. The CDR3 totals 19 residues. The CDR3 spells CATNLGTAGGTRSYNEQFF. DNA for the CDR3: TGTGCCACAAACTTGGGGACAGCGGGAGGGACGAGGTCCTACAATGAGCAGTTCTTC.

CDR3 in amino acids: CASSSKTIGRVLNTGELFF. In DNA form, the CDR3 reads TGTGCCAGCAGTTCAAAGACTATCGGGAGGGTTCTGAACACCGGGGAGCTGTTTTTT. This sequence joins TRBV6-2 or TRBV6-3 and TRBJ2-2, with 8 bases aligning to TRBD2. This CDR3 contains 19 residues. Germline CDR1 and CDR2: MNHEY and SVGEGT. J gave up 1 base and V 4 bases, and 14 bases lay outside the gene matches.

This chain links TRBV12-3 or TRBV12-4 with TRBJ2-6; D gene unclear. The germline V and J ends were trimmed by 9 bases and 2 bases, with 11 bases remaining between them. This CDR3 contains 14 residues. CDR3 in amino acids: CASSHDPGANVLTF. The DNA of the CDR3 is TGTGCCAGTAGTCATGATCCTGGGGCCAACGTCCTGACTTTC.

This clonotype was seen more than once but under ten times. A read error is possible here, since a much larger clone lies one base away. CDR3 amino acids: CASSEGEGSDTQYF. CDR3 in DNA: TGTGCCAGCAGTGAGGGGGAGGGGTCAGATACGCAGTATTTT. The chain couples TRBV6-4 to TRBJ2-3; 7 bases match TRBD2. V lost 3 bases and J lost 4; bases outside the gene matches: 4. Germline V gives CDR1 MRHNA, CDR2 SNTAGT. CDR3 size: 14 residues.

As concerns this clonotype: This may come from a read error, since a much larger clone is one base off. This chain connects TRBV15 to TRBJ2-5; D is possibly TRBD1 or TRBD2 (5 bases each). From germline, CDR1 is LNHNV and CDR2 YYDKDF (reference sequence). The V gene lost 0 bases and the J gene lost 7 bases, with 15 bases spanning the gap. The CDR3 consists of 15 residues. CDR3 amino acids: CATSRDWQGRGTQYF. In nucleotides, the CDR3 is TGTGCCACCAGCAGAGATTGGCAGGGACGAGGGACCCAGTACTTC.

This clonotype was detected many times. This rearrangement joins TRBV5-1 to TRBJ2-5; TRBD2 agrees at 9 bases. Trimming removed 0 bases from V and 4 bases from J; junction bases left unmatched: 7. The CDR3 spans 16 residues. CDR1 and CDR2 from the germline V gene are SGHRS and YFSETQ. For the CDR3, the DNA is TGCGCCAGCAGCTTGGAAATAGCGGGAGAATCAGAGACCCAGTACTTC. Translated, it gives CASSLEIAGESETQYF.

This clonotype was picked up many times. This chain connects TRBV11-2 to TRBJ2-7, with 9 bases matching TRBD1. The CDR3 is 16 residues long. V was pared by 1 base and J by 2 bases, with 6 bases of the junction left unmatched. Germline V gene sequence: CDR1 SGHAT, CDR2 FQNNGV. As DNA, the CDR3 is TGTGCCAGCAGCTTAGGGCCGGGACAGGGAGCCTACGAGCAGTACTTC. Its translation is CASSLGPGQGAYEQYF.

The V call is TRBV19, the J call TRBJ2-2; 10 nucleotides align to TRBD2. Germline CDR1 is LNHDA and CDR2 is SQIVND (reference sequence). There are 17 residues in the CDR3. The J segment lost 6 bases and the V segment lost 11 bases, leaving 18 bases of the junction unmatched. The CDR3 region has the DNA TGTGCCGCGAAGAGCGGGAGGGCCACGCAGAGACCCGGGGAGCTGTTTTTT. It encodes CAAKSGRATQRPGELFF.

A word on this clonotype: A junction end diverges from the germline sequence, so it may reflect a read error. This sequence joins TRBV5-1 and TRBJ2-7; 11 positions agree with TRBD2. CDR3 length equals 16 residues. Germline-derived CDR1 and CDR2 are SGHRS and YFSETQ. CDR3 coding DNA: TGCGCCAGCAGCTTTGCCGTGGGACTAGCGGCCTACGAGCATTACTTC. Amino acids: CASSFAVGLAAYEHYF.

The chain couples TRBV28 to TRBJ1-2; TRBD1 is a possible D gene (5 bases). This CDR3 is built from 15 residues. V was trimmed by 7 bases and J by 3 bases, leaving 18 bases between them. CDR1 is MDHEN and CDR2 is SYDVKM in the germline V gene. CDR3 sequence reads: CASIRPCVGDYGYTF. The CDR3 coding sequence is TGTGCCAGCATCCGCCCCTGTGTGGGGGACTATGGCTACACCTTC.

This clonotype was seen ten or more times. This chain joins TRBV28 and TRBJ1-1; D is ambiguous. The CDR3 has 15 amino acids. Deletions cut 1 base from V and 8 bases from J, with 17 bases between. Germline V gene lookup returns CDR1 MDHEN and CDR2 SYDVKM. CDR3 DNA sequence: TGTGCCAGCAGTTTATCCAATCAACGATGGGAGGAAGCTTTCTTT. It codes for CASSLSNQRWEEAFF.

The rearrangement uses TRBV29-1 and TRBJ2-7, with 9 nucleotides matching TRBD1. The CDR3 loop spans 13 amino acids. Germline CDR1 is SQVTM and CDR2 is ANQGSEA. The trim removed 5 bases at V and 6 bases at J, leaving 8 bases unmatched. The CDR3: CSVSGTGIREQYF. The CDR3 bases are TGCAGCGTTTCCGGGACAGGGATCCGCGAGCAGTACTTC.

This clonotype appeared many times. V usage is TRBV7-9 and J usage is TRBJ2-7, with a possible D match to TRBD2 (6 bases). The CDR3 runs to 12 residues. Germline assignment: CDR1 SEHNR and CDR2 FQNEAQ (reference sequence). The V end lost 10 bases, the J end lost 4 bases, and 14 bases lay between the germline ends. The CDR3 DNA follows: TGTGCCACTGCGGGACGGACGTACGAGCAGTACTTC. This sequence encodes CATAGRTYEQYF.

This clonotype showed up just a few times. The chain combines TRBV14 with TRBJ2-5; D gene unclear. With 1 base removed from V and 3 bases from J, the gap between germline ends came to 15 bases. The germline gives CDR1 SGHDN, CDR2 FVKESK. The length of the CDR3 is 16 residues. CDR3: CASSQVKSESEETQYF. CDR3 bases: TGTGCCAGCAGCCAAGTCAAATCGGAGTCCGAAGAGACCCAGTACTTC.

In this sample, this clonotype turned up many times. The chain is built from TRBV3-1 and TRBJ2-7; possible D gene TRBD2, 6 bases. Trimming took 4 bases from V and 4 from J, leaving 11 bases between them. CDR1 LGHDT and CDR2 YNNKEL come from the germline V gene (reference sequence). CDR3 length: 13 amino acids. The CDR3 sequence: CASSLREFYEQYF. CDR3 coding DNA: TGTGCCAGCAGCCTCCGGGAGTTTTACGAGCAGTACTTC.

The V gene is TRBV28, the J gene TRBJ1-5; TRBD1 matches at 11 bases. The CDR3 loop spans 15 amino acids. Germline trimming cut 7 bases from V and 7 bases from J; bases unmatched to any gene: 9. Germline CDR1 is MDHEN and CDR2 is SYDVKM. CDR3 sequence (DNA): TGTGCCAGCATTACCTGGACAGGGGGCCTACAGCCCCAGCATTTT. It translates to CASITWTGGLQPQHF.

As regards this clonotype: A much larger clone differs from this one at a single base, so this may be a read error. The chain carries TRBV6-5 and TRBJ2-3; 7 bases are a match to TRBD2. This CDR3 spans 17 amino acids. Germline CDR1 and CDR2: MNHEY and SVGAGI. The V and J ends lost 2 bases and 5 bases, in that order; junction bases with no gene match: 13. The CDR3 DNA reads as TGTGCCAGCAGTTACACCCGTGTTGGCGGGAGTAAAGATACGCAGTATTTT. This encodes CASSYTRVGGSKDTQYF.

A remark on this clonotype: A much larger clone lies one base from this, so it may be a read error. The chain uses TRBV7-2 and TRBJ1-1; maybe TRBD1 (5 bases). This CDR3 comprises 12 residues. Germline-derived CDR1 and CDR2 are SGHTA and FQGNSA. Deletions cut 5 bases from V and 11 bases from J, with 15 bases between. Here the CDR3 DNA reads TGTGCCAGCAGCCTACAGGACTTGAATGCTTTCTTT. It is translated as CASSLQDLNAFF.

This clonotype was seen many times. The chain recombines TRBV4-1 with TRBJ1-5, with 9 nucleotides matching TRBD1. V lost 4 bases to trimming and J lost 6 bases; unmatched junction nucleotides: 10. Per the germline V gene, CDR1 is MGHRA and CDR2 is YSYEKL. The CDR3 contains 16 residues. The CDR3 DNA reads as TGCGCCAGCAGCCCGGGACAGGGTGGGGGGGGTCAGCCCCAGCATTTT. Its protein product is CASSPGQGGGGQPQHF.

This clonotype was counted between two and nine times. A much larger clone lies a single base off, so this may be a read error. The chain uses TRBV9 and TRBJ2-2; D not certain. The V end was cut by 4 bases, the J end by 6 bases, with 13 bases between. The CDR3 length is 14 residues. Per germline, CDR1 SGDLS and CDR2 YYNGEE. The chain's CDR3 is CASSFYLMPGELFF. The DNA for the CDR3 is TGTGCCAGCAGCTTCTACCTAATGCCCGGGGAGCTGTTTTTT.

This clonotype was counted many times. This CDR3 reads CASGQGVVRSPLHF. Here the CDR3 DNA reads TGTGCCAGTGGACAGGGAGTCGTGCGATCACCCCTCCACTTT. The gene calls are TRBV19 and TRBJ1-6; the match to TRBD1 covers 8 bases. Unmatched junction bases numbered 10, after V lost 8 bases and J lost 10 bases. Per germline, CDR1 LNHDA and CDR2 SQIVND (reference sequence). The CDR3 is made up of 14 amino acids. Full variable domain (remainder filled in from reference TRBV19 and TRBJ1-6): DGGITQSPKYLFRKEGQNVTLSCEQNLNHDAMYWYRQDPGQGLRLIYYSQIVNDFQKGDIAEGYSVSREKKESFPLTVTSAQKNPTAFYLCASGQGVVRSPLHFGNGTRLTVT.

Concerning this clonotype: A single base is all that separates this from a far larger clone, so a read error is likely. The rearrangement links TRBV6-5 to TRBJ1-1; D is ambiguous. This CDR3 has 13 amino acids. V was pared by 4 bases and J by 4 bases, with 10 bases between. Looked up from germline, CDR1 is MNHEY and CDR2 is SVGAGI. CDR3 DNA sequence: TGTGCCAGCAGTTCCCAAAAGGGCACTGAAGCTTTCTTT. This translates into CASSSQKGTEAFF.

Remarks on this clonotype: A far larger clone is only one base removed, so a read error is likely. A read error is likely, as this CDR3 ends without the conserved phenylalanine or tryptophan. V and J are TRBV6-5 and TRBJ2-7; a weak D match, TRBD1 (5 bases). V was trimmed by 7 bases and J by 1 base, leaving 8 bases between them. The CDR3 covers 12 residues. Germline V CDR1 and CDR2: MNHEY, SVGAGI. The CDR3 sequence is CASTSGSYEQYL. The DNA of the CDR3 is TGTGCCAGCACTTCAGGGTCCTACGAGCAGTACTTA.

This clonotype was seen ten or more times. The gene calls are TRBV28 and TRBJ1-1; D unresolved. This CDR3 is built from 14 residues. V lost 5 bases, J lost 3 bases, and 13 bases lay in between. Germline loops: CDR1 MDHEN, CDR2 SYDVKM. CDR3 DNA sequence: TGTGCCAGCAGTCCCCCTTTTTGGGACACTGAAGCTTTCTTT. It is translated as CASSPPFWDTEAFF.